These T cell receptor beta chains were read from a single sample in a study of cytotoxic CD8 clonotypes in ibrutinib-treated CLL. Assay used: immunoSEQ multiplex PCR; TCRdb lists only in-frame clones, some missing. The sample includes over 150,000 clones, about 80% seen only once; the top ten take under 2.5%. Sequenced material: PBMCs, taken after 12 months of ibrutinib treatment. The receptors come from a human donor with chronic lymphocytic leukemia. Both conserved end residues are part of each CDR3. The D gene is left open where the match is weak. Clone size, where shown, is once, few, many, or a class for clones that have expanded.

size,D,J,length,V,CDR3,DNA
.,TRBD2,TRBJ2-7,14,TRBV7-2,CASSQSGRAWEQYF,TGTGCCAGCAGCCAAAGCGGGAGGGCCTGGGAGCAGTACTTC
.,TRBD1,TRBJ1-1,15,TRBV5-1,CASSPREGAGTEAFF,TGCGCCAGCAGCCCCAGAGAGGGGGCAGGGACTGAAGCTTTCTTT
.,.,TRBJ2-7,14,TRBV5-4,CASSSKTGAYEQYF,TGTGCCAGCAGTTCTAAAACGGGAGCCTACGAGCAGTACTTC
.,.,TRBJ1-4,14,TRBV28,CASTPPTGSEKLFF,TGTGCCAGCACCCCGCCGACGGGGAGTGAAAAACTGTTTTTT
.,TRBD2,TRBJ2-7,16,TRBV7-2,CASSLSASGPSYEQYF,TGTGCCAGCAGCTTATCGGCTAGCGGGCCCTCCTACGAGCAGTACTTC
.,.,TRBJ2-5,15,TRBV7-3,CASSLGLLGGETQYF,TGTGCCAGCAGCTTAGGTCTACTTGGTGGGGAGACCCAGTACTTC
.,.,TRBJ2-5,12,TRBV27,CASSPPRETQYF,TGTGCCAGCAGCCCCCCCCGTGAGACCCAGTACTTC
.,TRBD1,TRBJ2-1,14,TRBV7-2,CASSQGVTYNEQFF,TGTGCCAGCAGCCAGGGGGTTACTTACAATGAGCAGTTCTTC
.,.,TRBJ2-7,15,TRBV5-1,CASSLSIGGQYEQYF,TGCGCCAGCAGCTTGAGTATTGGGGGGCAGTACGAGCAGTACTTC
.,.,TRBJ1-1,14,TRBV7-8,CASSLVMGRTEAFF,TGTGCCAGCAGCTTAGTAATGGGAAGGACTGAAGCTTTCTTT
.,.,TRBJ2-5,16,TRBV21-1,CASSIERGTDQETQYF,TGTGCCAGCAGCATTGAACGCGGGACAGACCAAGAGACCCAGTACTTC
.,.,TRBJ2-7,11,TRBV6-6,CASSSAYEQYF,TGTGCCAGCAGTTCAGCCTACGAGCAGTACTTC
.,.,TRBJ2-7,13,TRBV15,CATSSGMGYEQYF,TGTGCCACCAGCAGCGGAATGGGCTACGAGCAGTACTTC
.,.,TRBJ2-2,15,TRBV2,CASSASLRETGELFF,TGTGCCAGCAGCGCAAGCCTTAGGGAGACCGGGGAGCTGTTTTTT
.,TRBD1,TRBJ2-7,13,TRBV7-9,CASSGTGMYEQYF,TGTGCCAGCAGCGGGACAGGGATGTACGAGCAGTACTTC
.,.,TRBJ1-1,17,TRBV7-8,CASSLMIARGGRTEAFF,TGTGCCAGCAGCTTGATGATTGCCAGGGGTGGGCGGACTGAAGCTTTCTTT
.,TRBD1,TRBJ1-6,13,TRBV5-1,CASSGGQASPLHF,TGCGCCAGCAGCGGGGGACAGGCGTCGCCCCTCCACTTT
.,.,TRBJ2-5,15,TRBV7-9,CASSLEGTLQETQYF,TGTGCCAGCAGCTTAGAAGGGACACTCCAAGAGACCCAGTACTTC
.,.,TRBJ1-4,12,TRBV9,CASSGLDEKLFF,TGTGCCAGCAGCGGTTTGGATGAAAAACTGTTTTTT
once,.,TRBJ1-2,13,TRBV5-4,CASSLELVAGYTF,TGTGCCAGCAGCTTAGAACTGGTAGCTGGCTACACCTTC
.,TRBD2,TRBJ2-5,16,TRBV28,CASSLGSGGVKETQYF,TGTGCCAGCAGTTTAGGTAGCGGGGGGGTAAAAGAGACCCAGTACTTC
.,.,TRBJ1-3,12,TRBV25-1,CASSRDGNTIYF,TGTGCCAGCAGCCGCGACGGAAACACCATATATTTT
.,TRBD2,TRBJ2-1,15,TRBV27,CASSDRPGGLQPLFF,TGTGCCAGCAGTGACCGCCCGGGGGGACTACAACCTCTGTTCTTC
.,TRBD1,TRBJ2-1,17,TRBV4-1,CASSQPAGGIRNNEQFF,TGCGCCAGCAGCCAACCAGCAGGGGGCATTCGCAACAATGAGCAGTTCTTC
.,.,TRBJ2-5,12,TRBV4-1,CASSQRLGTQYF,TGCGCCAGCAGCCAGCGCTTGGGGACCCAGTACTTC
.,TRBD1,TRBJ2-1,18,TRBV18,CASSPNRQGPTSNNEQFF,TGTGCCAGCTCACCAAACAGACAGGGACCTACCTCTAACAATGAGCAGTTCTTC
.,.,TRBJ2-7,15,TRBV7-2,CASSLGRDRAYEQYF,TGTGCCAGCAGCTTAGGCCGGGACCGCGCCTACGAGCAGTACTTC
.,.,TRBJ1-4,14,TRBV4-1,CASSQVGGNEKLFF,TGCGCCAGCAGCCAAGTCGGGGGTAATGAAAAACTGTTTTTT
.,.,TRBJ2-5,11,TRBV18,CASSPQETQYF,TGTGCCAGCTCACCTCAAGAGACCCAGTACTTC
.,TRBD2,TRBJ2-1,16,TRBV13,CASSSETSGGLNEQFF,TGTGCCAGCAGCTCGGAGACTAGCGGGGGGCTGAATGAGCAGTTCTTC
.,.,TRBJ2-5,15,TRBV5-4,CASSLAEFRQETQYF,TGTGCCAGCAGCTTGGCGGAATTTAGACAAGAGACCCAGTACTTC
.,.,TRBJ2-3,14,TRBV5-8,CASSFGSTQDTQYF,TGTGCCAGCAGCTTCGGGTCGACACAAGATACGCAGTATTTT
once,TRBD1,TRBJ2-7,15,TRBV6-5,CASKYRTGGSYEQYF,TGTGCCAGCAAATATAGGACAGGGGGTTCCTACGAGCAGTACTTC
.,.,TRBJ2-3,14,TRBV2,CASGAGQHTDTQYF,TGTGCCAGCGGGGCGGGACAGCACACAGATACGCAGTATTTT
.,.,TRBJ2-7,14,TRBV19,CASSIGGGSYEQYF,TGTGCCAGTAGTATAGGGGGAGGTTCCTACGAGCAGTACTTC
.,.,TRBJ1-2,13,TRBV9,CASSVGWGGGYTF,TGTGCCAGCAGCGTAGGGTGGGGCGGTGGCTACACCTTC
.,.,TRBJ2-2,16,TRBV5-1,CASSLIDTANTGELFF,TGCGCCAGCAGCTTGATAGATACTGCGAACACCGGGGAGCTGTTTTTT
.,.,TRBJ2-7,12,TRBV4-2,CASSQDGYEQYF,TGTGCCAGCAGCCAAGACGGCTACGAGCAGTACTTC
.,.,TRBJ2-7,13,TRBV14,CASSHSRGGEQYF,TGTGCCAGCAGCCATTCCCGGGGAGGCGAGCAGTACTTC
once,.,TRBJ1-5,16,TRBV7-9,CASSWGGVYSNQPQHF,TGTGCCAGCAGCTGGGGGGGGGTTTATAGCAATCAGCCCCAGCATTTT
.,.,TRBJ1-5,14,TRBV19,CASSIRDSNQPQHF,TGTGCCAGTAGTATTCGCGACAGCAATCAGCCCCAGCATTTT
.,.,TRBJ1-2,13,TRBV6-5,CASRRGRTYGYTF,TGTGCCAGCCGTCGGGGGCGGACCTATGGCTACACCTTC
.,TRBD2,TRBJ2-5,15,TRBV9,CASSDEREYEETQYF,TGTGCCAGCAGCGATGAGCGGGAGTACGAAGAGACCCAGTACTTC
.,.,TRBJ1-2,12,TRBV28,CASQTGTYGYTF,TGTGCCAGCCAGACCGGGACATATGGCTACACCTTC
few,.,TRBJ1-2,16,TRBV11-2,CASSHLRDRNNYGYTF,TGTGCCAGCAGCCACCTTAGAGACAGAAACAACTATGGCTACACCTTC
.,TRBD1,TRBJ1-2,16,TRBV29-1,CSVDTKGAVDLYGYTF,TGCAGCGTTGATACGAAGGGGGCCGTAGATCTTTATGGCTACACCTTC
.,.,TRBJ1-5,15,TRBV19,CASRYRGGGNQPQHF,TGTGCCTCCCGGTACAGAGGGGGAGGCAATCAGCCCCAGCATTTT
few,.,TRBJ1-1,13,TRBV11-2,CASSLRQYTEAFF,TGTGCCAGCAGCCTGCGACAGTACACTGAAGCTTTCTTT
.,TRBD1,TRBJ2-7,14,TRBV7-8,CASSKTGGYYEQYF,TGTGCCAGCAGCAAAACAGGGGGGTACTACGAGCAGTACTTC
.,.,TRBJ2-5,15,TRBV21-1,CASKTSRTREETQYF,TGTGCCAGCAAAACCTCCAGGACTCGCGAAGAGACCCAGTACTTC
.,.,TRBJ1-1,17,TRBV21-1,CASSVGQAPRGCTEAFF,TGTGCCAGCAGCGTCGGACAGGCTCCCAGGGGGTGCACTGAAGCTTTCTTT
.,TRBD1,TRBJ1-1,14,TRBV25-1,CASGDLTGHTEAFF,TGTGCCAGCGGGGATTTGACAGGGCACACTGAAGCTTTCTTT
.,TRBD2,TRBJ2-7,19,TRBV5-1,CASSPGGLAGGPPTYEQYF,TGCGCCAGCAGCCCCGGGGGACTAGCGGGAGGTCCACCCACCTACGAGCAGTACTTC
.,.,TRBJ1-2,13,TRBV27,CASRPQRNYGYTF,TGTGCCAGCAGGCCCCAAAGAAACTATGGCTACACCTTC
.,.,TRBJ1-4,14,TRBV7-6,CASSSGATNEKLFF,TGTGCCAGCAGTTCAGGGGCCACTAATGAAAAACTGTTTTTT